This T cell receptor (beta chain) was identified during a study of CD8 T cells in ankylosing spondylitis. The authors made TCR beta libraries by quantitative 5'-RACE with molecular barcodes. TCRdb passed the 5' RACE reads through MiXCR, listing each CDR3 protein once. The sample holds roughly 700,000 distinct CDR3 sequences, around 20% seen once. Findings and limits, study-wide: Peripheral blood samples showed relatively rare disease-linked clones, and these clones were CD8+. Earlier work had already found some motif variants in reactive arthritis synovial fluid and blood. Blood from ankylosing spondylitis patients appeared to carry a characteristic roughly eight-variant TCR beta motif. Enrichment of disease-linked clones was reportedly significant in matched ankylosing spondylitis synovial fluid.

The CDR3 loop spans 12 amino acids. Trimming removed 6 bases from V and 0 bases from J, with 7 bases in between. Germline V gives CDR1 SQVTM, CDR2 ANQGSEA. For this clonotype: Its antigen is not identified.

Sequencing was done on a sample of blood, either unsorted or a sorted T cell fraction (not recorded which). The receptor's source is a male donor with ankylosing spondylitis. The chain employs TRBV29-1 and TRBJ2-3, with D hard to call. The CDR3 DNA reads TGCAGCGTAGCCTTCAGCACAGATACGCAGTATTTT. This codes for CSVAFSTDTQYF.